These 29 T cell receptor beta chains originate from one sample sequenced in a study of response to subunit inactivated influenza vaccine. TCRdb analysed the RT-PCR reads with MiXCR anew, one entry per CDR3 protein. The table lists about 160,000 distinct CDR3 sequences, about a tenth of them singletons. Sequenced here: non-naive T cells sorted from PBMCs, sampled 45 days after vaccination. These receptors were collected from a man in his forties or fifties who received an inactivated influenza vaccine.

This clonotype was seen at least ten times. This chain links TRBV7-2 with TRBJ2-3, with a weak D call TRBD2 (6 bases). This CDR3 spans 14 amino acids. Between the trimmed V and J ends, which lost 3 bases and 1 base, there was a span of 8 bases. CDR1 and CDR2 (germline): SGHTA, FQGNSA. CDR3 sequence reads: CASSFSGGTDTQYF. The CDR3 DNA follows: TGTGCCAGCAGCTTTAGCGGCGGCACAGATACGCAGTATTTT.

This clonotype was observed at least ten times. The chain has TRBV4-2 and TRBJ1-3; no clear D. Trimming took off 0 bases at V and 0 bases at J, with 12 bases between the two ends. From germline, CDR1 is LGHNA and CDR2 YNFKEQ. The CDR3 loop spans 17 amino acids. CDR3 coding DNA: TGTGCCAGCAGCCAAGAATTCGGCCGGGCCTCTGGAAACACCATATATTTT. Protein sequence: CASSQEFGRASGNTIYF.

This clonotype was picked up many times. The chain couples TRBV5-1 to TRBJ2-5, with 9 bases matching TRBD1. V was clipped by 7 bases and J by 5 bases; unmatched bases: 12. This CDR3 comprises 15 residues. The germline V gene has CDR1 SGHRS and CDR2 YFSETQ. DNA of the CDR3: TGCGCCAGCGCCTTTACAGGGGGCGTGGGGGAGACCCAGTACTTC. It encodes CASAFTGGVGETQYF.

The sample holds many counts of this clonotype. This chain uses TRBV6-2 or TRBV6-3 with TRBJ2-7, with 8 bases identical to TRBD1. The CDR3 runs to 17 residues. CDR1 is MNHEY and CDR2 is SVGEGT in the germline V gene. J was trimmed by 5 bases and V by 2 bases; bases with no gene match: 14. CDR3 sequence (DNA): TGTGCCAGCAGTTACGGGTCCGGACAGGGTTTTTTCCACGAGCAGTACTTC. Its protein product is CASSYGSGQGFFHEQYF.

A few counts support this clonotype. The chain combines TRBV6-1 with TRBJ2-7; TRBD2 is a possible D gene (5 bases). Trimming removed 6 bases from V and 2 bases from J, with 17 bases in between. Per germline, CDR1 MNHNS and CDR2 SASEGT. The CDR3 extends over 15 amino acids. Written as DNA, the CDR3 is TGTGCCAGCAGGGAGTCGGGAACGGGCCCCTACGAGCAGTACTTC. It encodes CASRESGTGPYEQYF.

This clonotype was seen more than once but under ten times. The rearrangement joins TRBV12-3 or TRBV12-4 to TRBJ1-2; the match to TRBD1 covers 7 bases. This CDR3 region has 16 residues. The ends lost 1 base at V and 4 bases at J; junction bases unmatched: 9. The CDR3 reads CASSLGWGQWGYGYTF. CDR3 coding DNA: TGTGCCAGCAGTTTAGGTTGGGGACAGTGGGGCTATGGCTACACCTTC.

This clonotype was recorded at least ten times. This chain connects TRBV10-3 to TRBJ2-5; D gene unclear. V shed 3 bases and J shed 0 bases, with 2 bases lying between them. The germline CDR1 and CDR2 sequences are ENHRY and SYGVKD. CDR3 length: 12 amino acids. The DNA for the CDR3 is TGTGCCATCAGTGACAACCAAGAGACCCAGTACTTC. It yields the protein CAISDNQETQYF.

This clonotype was counted ten times or more. This chain connects TRBV7-2 to TRBJ2-2, with D possibly matching TRBD2 (5 bases). V lost 4 bases, J lost 5 bases, and 17 bases lay in between. The CDR3 runs to 16 residues. Per the germline V gene, CDR1 is SGHTA and CDR2 is FQGNSA. CDR3 sequence reads: CASSSSPSPRTGELFF. Written as DNA, the CDR3 is TGTGCCAGCAGCTCTAGCCCCAGCCCTAGGACCGGGGAGCTGTTTTTT. Full variable domain (rest looked up from reference TRBV7-2 and TRBJ2-2): GAGVSQSPSNKVTEKGKDVELRCDPISGHTALYWYRQSLGQGLEFLIYFQGNSAPDKSGLPSDRFSAERTGGSVSTLTIQRTQQEDSAVYLCASSSSPSPRTGELFFGEGSRLTVL.

The V call is TRBV3-1, the J call TRBJ2-1; 12 bases are a match to TRBD2. CDR1 and CDR2 from the germline V gene are LGHDT and YNNKEL (reference sequence). The ends lost 5 bases at V and 11 bases at J; junction bases unmatched: 4. The CDR3 covers 13 residues. CDR3 amino acids: CASSWTSGTQQFF. The CDR3 DNA is TGTGCCAGCAGCTGGACTAGCGGGACCCAGCAGTTCTTC.

This clonotype was picked up a small number of times. The chain recombines TRBV4-1 with TRBJ1-2, with D perhaps matching TRBD1 (6 bases). CDR1 and CDR2 (germline): MGHRA, YSYEKL. The CDR3 extends over 14 amino acids. The ends were cut back, 1 base at V and 7 bases at J, with 13 bases in the middle. CDR3 DNA sequence: TGCGCCAGCAGCCAAGCCAGGGGCGGGGGTGGCTACACCTTC. This encodes CASSQARGGGGYTF.

V is TRBV18 and J is TRBJ2-5, with TRBD2 matching over 10 bases. The CDR3 consists of 17 residues. Germline values: CDR1 KGHSH, CDR2 LQKENI. Unmatched junction bases numbered 12, after V lost 3 bases and J lost 5 bases. The CDR3 reads CASSPLSQREGLETQYF. The CDR3 DNA follows: TGTGCCAGCTCACCCTTATCCCAGCGGGAGGGCCTTGAGACCCAGTACTTC.

This clonotype was seen repeatedly, ten times or more. The rearrangement joins TRBV4-2 to TRBJ2-5; D is perhaps TRBD2 (5 bases). The V gene lost 2 bases and the J gene lost 5 bases, with 18 bases spanning the gap. The CDR3 totals 16 residues. CDR1 is LGHNA and CDR2 is YNFKEQ in the germline V gene. DNA of the CDR3: TGTGCCAGCAGCCAAAATGCGAGGGCGGAGTGGGAGACCCAGTACTTC. Its translation: CASSQNARAEWETQYF.

This clonotype was counted a few times. The chain recombines TRBV7-8 with TRBJ2-5; D call uncertain. Germline lookup yields CDR1 SGHVS and CDR2 FQNEAQ. V shed 5 bases and J shed 2 bases, with 15 bases lying between them. The CDR3 is 15 amino acids. The CDR3: CASSPQRVLQETQYF. Written as DNA, the CDR3 is TGTGCCAGCAGCCCCCAAAGGGTGCTACAAGAGACCCAGTACTTC.

This clonotype has more than one count but fewer than ten. The rearrangement joins TRBV7-9 to TRBJ2-5; possibly TRBD2 for D (6 bases). CDR3 length equals 15 residues. The germline V gene has CDR1 SEHNR and CDR2 FQNEAQ (reference sequence). V dropped 1 base and J dropped 4 bases, with 13 bases sitting between them. CDR3 in amino acids: CASSLGGMGGETQYF. CDR3 sequence (DNA): TGTGCCAGCAGCTTAGGAGGGATGGGGGGAGAGACCCAGTACTTC.

This clonotype was seen many times. This rearrangement joins TRBV20-1 to TRBJ1-4; D is possibly TRBD1 (6 bases). Germline V gene sequence: CDR1 DFQATT, CDR2 SNEGSKA (reference sequence). The CDR3 is made up of 13 amino acids. V dropped 4 bases and J dropped 8 bases, with 14 bases sitting between them. CDR3 protein: CSANPTGGEKLFF. The CDR3 DNA follows: TGCAGTGCTAACCCGACAGGTGGGGAAAAACTGTTTTTT.

This clonotype was recorded at least ten times. The chain combines TRBV20-1 with TRBJ2-1; 8 positions match TRBD2. This CDR3 spans 15 amino acids. Germline V gene lookup returns CDR1 DFQATT and CDR2 SNEGSKA (reference sequence). V was clipped by 3 bases and J by 0 bases; unmatched bases: 4. This chain's CDR3 is CSASNSGSSYNEQFF. The CDR3 bases are TGCAGTGCTAGCAACAGCGGGAGCTCCTACAATGAGCAGTTCTTC.

The chain uses TRBV6-2 or TRBV6-3 and TRBJ2-7; D is undetermined. This CDR3 has 17 residues. V shed 6 bases and J shed 7 bases, with 28 bases lying between them. Looked up from germline, CDR1 is MNHEY and CDR2 is SVGEGT. The CDR3 DNA follows: TGTGCCAGCAGCCGACTGGACGCTAATTTACTACGAGCGGAGCAGTACTTC. This sequence encodes CASSRLDANLLRAEQYF.

This chain links TRBV20-1 with TRBJ2-3; 8 bases line up with TRBD2. Germline CDR1 and CDR2: DFQATT and SNEGSKA (reference sequence). This CDR3 is 15 amino acids long. Losses at the gene ends were 3 bases for V and 7 bases for J; bases not matched to a gene: 12. This CDR3 reads CSASRPGGNAHTQYF. CDR3 nucleotides: TGCAGTGCTAGTCGGCCGGGGGGGAATGCCCATACGCAGTATTTT.

This clonotype has more than one count but fewer than ten. The chain couples TRBV11-2 to TRBJ1-3; no clear D. This CDR3 has 15 amino acids. Trimming took off 5 bases at V and 0 bases at J, with 11 bases between the two ends. CDR1 SGHAT and CDR2 FQNNGV come from the germline V gene. CDR3 DNA sequence: TGTGCCAGCAGCCCTACGGCAAGCTCTGGAAACACCATATATTTT. Translating gives CASSPTASSGNTIYF. The whole variable domain, remainder taken from reference TRBV11-2 and TRBJ1-3, is EAGVAQSPRYKIIEKRQSVAFWCNPISGHATLYWYQQILGQGPKLLIQFQNNGVVDDSQLPKDRFSAERLKGVDSTLKIQPAKLEDSAVYLCASSPTASSGNTIYFGEGSWLTVV.

The chain employs TRBV20-1 and TRBJ2-5; D unresolved. V gave up 0 bases and J gave up 2 bases, with 16 bases separating them. The CDR3 consists of 16 residues. Germline V gene data show CDR1 as DFQATT and CDR2 as SNEGSKA (reference sequence). The CDR3 DNA reads TGCAGTGCTAGAGATGTAATAGCACGCCCTCAAGAGACCCAGTACTTC. Translating it yields CSARDVIARPQETQYF.

This clonotype was found many times. CDR3 sequence (DNA): TGTGCCAGCAGCCAGACAGGGTGGGACTACGAGCAGTACTTC. It encodes CASSQTGWDYEQYF. This chain links TRBV3-1 with TRBJ2-7; 7 bases map to TRBD1. J lost 3 bases, V lost 3 bases, and 5 bases had no gene match. The CDR3 is 14 amino acids. CDR1 is LGHDT, CDR2 YNNKEL, per germline (reference sequence).

In its sample, this clonotype was seen many times. The V call is TRBV12-3 or TRBV12-4, the J call TRBJ1-2; D might be TRBD1 (6 bases). The CDR3 runs 13 residues. Trimming shortened V by 4 bases and J by 6 bases, and 12 bases separated the two germline ends. The CDR3 region is CASSSRRDNGYTF. CDR3 coding DNA: TGTGCCAGCAGTTCGCGGAGGGACAATGGCTACACCTTC.

This clonotype was observed a handful of times. The chain carries TRBV4-2 and TRBJ1-2; TRBD1 matches 8 bases. Trimming removed 0 bases from V and 10 bases from J; junction bases left unmatched: 13. This CDR3 spans 16 amino acids. Germline V gene sequence: CDR1 LGHNA, CDR2 YNFKEQ. The CDR3 region has the DNA TGTGCCAGCAGCCAAGATAGACAGGGGTGGGCTTGGGACTACACCTTC. It translates to CASSQDRQGWAWDYTF.

V and J are TRBV10-3 and TRBJ2-6; TRBD1 agrees at 8 bases. The CDR3 is 16 amino acids. Germline V gene sequence: CDR1 ENHRY, CDR2 SYGVKD. V lost 5 bases to trimming and J lost 2 bases; unmatched junction nucleotides: 5. In DNA, the CDR3 is TGTGCCATCAGTCCCTCAGGGGGCACTGGGGCCAACGTCCTGACTTTC. It is translated as CAISPSGGTGANVLTF.

The rearrangement links TRBV18 to TRBJ1-5, with D tentatively TRBD1 (5 bases). Germline lookup yields CDR1 KGHSH and CDR2 LQKENI. V lost 2 bases and J 6 bases, leaving 11 bases between the germline ends. The CDR3 is 14 amino acids. The CDR3 spells CASSPTPGTQPQHF. In DNA form, the CDR3 reads TGTGCCAGCTCACCAACCCCAGGGACTCAGCCCCAGCATTTT. Using reference TRBV18 and TRBJ1-5 for the parts outside the CDR3, the full variable domain is NAGVMQNPRHLVRRRGQEARLRCSPMKGHSHVYWYRQLPEEGLKFMVYLQKENIIDESGMPKERFSAEFPKEGPSILRIQQVVRGDSAAYFCASSPTPGTQPQHFGDGTRLSIL.

The genes are TRBV7-9 and TRBJ2-7; D could derive from TRBD1 or TRBD2 (5 bases each). The CDR3 has 14 amino acids. CDR1 is SEHNR, CDR2 FQNEAQ, per germline (reference sequence). Trimming removed 5 bases at V and 6 bases at J, with 17 bases between. DNA of the CDR3: TGTGCCAGCAGCGCCGGGACGCAGAAAGGCGAGCAGTACTTC. Amino acids: CASSAGTQKGEQYF.

The chain combines TRBV12-3 or TRBV12-4 with TRBJ2-1; D is possibly TRBD1 (5 bases). Trimming cost V 4 bases and J 4 bases, with 23 bases left between them. This CDR3 has 18 residues. The CDR3 is CASSSAVGSRQKYNEQFF. In DNA, the CDR3 is TGTGCCAGCAGTTCCGCCGTGGGTTCCAGACAGAAATACAATGAGCAGTTCTTC.

Ten or more counts support this clonotype. V gene TRBV5-1 combines with J gene TRBJ2-2; no definite D call. Germline V CDR1 and CDR2: SGHRS, YFSETQ. CDR3 size: 13 residues. Trimming removed 0 bases at V and 6 bases at J, with 6 bases between. DNA of the CDR3: TGCGCCAGCAGCTTGGCTGAGTCCGGGGAGCTGTTTTTT. Amino acid sequence: CASSLAESGELFF.

The chain combines TRBV7-6 with TRBJ2-1, with a weak D call TRBD1 (6 bases). V dropped 1 base and J dropped 5 bases, with 12 bases sitting between them. The CDR3 is 15 amino acids. Germline-derived CDR1 and CDR2 are SGHVS and FNYEAQ. This CDR3 reads CASSLGGRTDNEQFF. The CDR3 DNA reads as TGTGCCAGCAGCTTAGGAGGGCGGACAGACAATGAGCAGTTCTTC.